Below are 21 T cell receptor beta chains sequenced from a single sample in a study of identical twins. TCRdb redid the calling of the 5' RACE reads with MiXCR, one entry per CDR3 protein. The sample shows a few hundred thousand distinct CDR3 sequences, about 8% of them seen only once. In addition, the sample was reused for a study of yellow fever vaccine responses in identical twins.

Sequencing was done on a sample of CD8+ T cells sorted from blood. The source of these receptors is a young woman in good health.

This clonotype occurred many times. The chain combines TRBV6-5 with TRBJ1-1; unclear D gene. Germline loops: CDR1 MNHEY, CDR2 SVGAGI. Trimming cost V 2 bases and J 1 base, with 11 bases left between them. The CDR3 has 15 amino acids. The CDR3 coding sequence is TGTGCCAGCAGTTACGAGGGAGGGTGGAACACTGAAGCTTTCTTT. Protein: CASSYEGGWNTEAFF.

The chain links TRBV19 to TRBJ2-6; D gene ambiguous. The CDR3 contains 16 residues. Germline V gene data show CDR1 as LNHDA and CDR2 as SQIVND (reference sequence). The V end was cut by 7 bases, the J end by 1 base, with 14 bases between. CDR3 coding DNA: TGTGCCAGTATGAGGTATGACGGATCTGGGGCCAACGTCCTGACTTTC. Its translation: CASMRYDGSGANVLTF.

This clonotype occurred many times. This chain uses TRBV20-1 with TRBJ2-7, with a tentative D call TRBD2 (7 bases). The V gene's germline CDR1 is DFQATT and CDR2 SNEGSKA (reference sequence). Trimming removed 0 bases from V and 3 bases from J, with 18 bases in between. The CDR3 has 16 amino acids. The CDR3 DNA reads TGCAGTGCTAGAGACCCGGCGGGGGACAAGTACTACGAGCAGTACTTC. It yields the protein CSARDPAGDKYYEQYF.

This clonotype was counted only a few times. This chain uses TRBV6-5 with TRBJ1-5; D is undetermined. Germline V gene sequence: CDR1 MNHEY, CDR2 SVGAGI. Trimming shortened V by 0 bases and J by 0 bases, and 6 bases separated the two germline ends. This CDR3 contains 15 residues. The DNA for the CDR3 is TGTGCCAGCAGTTACTCCAGCTATAGCAATCAGCCCCAGCATTTT. It codes for CASSYSSYSNQPQHF.

The table lists this clonotype with many counts. CDR3 DNA: TGCGCCAGCAGAGCCGGGACTGAGTCGTATTTT. Its translation is CASRAGTESYF. V gene TRBV5-1 combines with J gene TRBJ2-3; perhaps TRBD2 as D (6 bases). V gave up 5 bases and J gave up 14 bases, with 15 bases separating them. This CDR3 comprises 11 residues. Germline values: CDR1 SGHRS, CDR2 YFSETQ. Full variable domain (rest looked up from reference TRBV5-1 and TRBJ2-3): KAGVTQTPRYLIKTRGQQVTLSCSPISGHRSVSWYQQTPGQGLQFLFEYFSETQRNKGNFPGRFSGRQFSNSRSEMNVSTLELGDSALYLCASRAGTESYFGPGTRLTVL.

This clonotype has more than one count but fewer than ten. This chain connects TRBV11-1 to TRBJ1-1; no reliable D call. The V gene's germline CDR1 is SGHAT and CDR2 FQDESV (reference sequence). This CDR3 region has 13 residues. V was pared by 2 bases and J by 4 bases, with 8 bases between. The CDR3 loop reads CASSLTPTTEAFF. Here the CDR3 DNA reads TGTGCCAGCAGCTTAACGCCGACCACTGAAGCTTTCTTT. Filled out from reference TRBV11-1 and TRBJ1-1, the complete variable domain reads EAEVAQSPRYKITEKSQAVAFWCDPISGHATLYWYRQILGQGPELLVQFQDESVVDDSQLPKDRFSAERLKGVDSTLKIQPAELGDSAMYLCASSLTPTTEAFFGQGTRLTVV.

The chain carries TRBV20-1 and TRBJ2-2; possibly TRBD2 for D (5 bases). V was trimmed by 4 bases and J by 3 bases, leaving 12 bases between them. Germline assignment: CDR1 DFQATT and CDR2 SNEGSKA (reference sequence). The CDR3 is made up of 14 amino acids. CDR3 loop: CSAKGGSDTGELFF. The CDR3 DNA is TGCAGTGCTAAAGGTGGGAGCGACACCGGGGAGCTGTTTTTT.

The chain links TRBV3-1 to TRBJ2-5; 7 nucleotides match TRBD2. Losses at the gene ends were 4 bases for V and 2 bases for J; bases not matched to a gene: 7. Germline loops: CDR1 LGHDT, CDR2 YNNKEL (reference sequence). The CDR3 length is 15 residues. CDR3 region: CASSRPRDYQETQYF. The CDR3 DNA is TGTGCCAGCAGCCGCCCCCGGGACTATCAAGAGACCCAGTACTTC.

The chain uses TRBV4-3 and TRBJ2-5; TRBD1 is a possible D gene (5 bases). The germline V gene has CDR1 LGHNA and CDR2 YSLEER. This CDR3 is 14 amino acids long. The V end lost 0 bases, the J end lost 5 bases, and 10 bases lay between the germline ends. In nucleotides, the CDR3 is TGCGCCAGCAGCCAAGAATCCAGGGCGGAGACCCAGTACTTC. It is translated as CASSQESRAETQYF.

This clonotype was seen only a few times. J is TRBJ1-5 and V is TRBV4-2, with D perhaps TRBD1 (5 bases). Germline loops: CDR1 LGHNA, CDR2 YNFKEQ. The length of the CDR3 is 16 residues. V was clipped by 0 bases and J by 4 bases, with 13 bases between them. This CDR3 reads CASSQDRGTANQPQHF. The CDR3 DNA sequence: TGTGCCAGCAGCCAAGATCGGGGGACGGCAAATCAGCCCCAGCATTTT.

This clonotype has ten or more counts. The rearrangement uses TRBV4-3 and TRBJ2-2; possibly TRBD1 for D (6 bases). Germline V gene data show CDR1 as LGHNA and CDR2 as YSLEER. Trimming left V 0 bases short and J 2 bases short, with 10 bases between. The CDR3 extends over 16 amino acids. The CDR3 loop reads CASSQDRGLNTGELFF. The CDR3 DNA reads as TGCGCCAGCAGCCAAGACAGGGGTCTAAACACCGGGGAGCTGTTTTTT.

The chain carries TRBV29-1 and TRBJ2-7, with 7 bases aligning to TRBD1. Germline lookup yields CDR1 SQVTM and CDR2 ANQGSEA. This CDR3 comprises 12 residues. CDR3 in DNA: TGCAGAGTATACAGGGGATCCTACGAGCAGTACTTC. Translating gives CRVYRGSYEQYF.

The chain couples TRBV29-1 to TRBJ1-2; possibly TRBD1 for D (5 bases). This CDR3 is built from 17 residues. Germline V gene data show CDR1 as SQVTM and CDR2 as ANQGSEA. The DNA of the CDR3 is TGCAGAGATATATGCTGCAGCGTTGGAGTAGGGGAGCCCGGCTACACCTTC. Translation: CRDICCSVGVGEPGYTF.

This clonotype occurred many times. The V gene is TRBV10-3, the J gene TRBJ2-7; D not resolved. The CDR3 covers 12 residues. Germline-derived CDR1 and CDR2 are ENHRY and SYGVKD. V was trimmed by 0 bases and J by 4 bases, leaving 4 bases between them. The CDR3 coding sequence is TGTGCCATCAGTGAGTCGGGGTACGAGCAGTACTTC. Encoded protein: CAISESGYEQYF.

About this clonotype: At one end, the junction sequence differs from germline, possibly due to a read error. The CDR3 loop reads CASSLRLAGGASRKQFF. CDR3 nucleotides: TGTGCTAGCAGCTTAAGACTAGCGGGAGGGGCCTCTCGAAAGCAGTTCTTC. The chain uses TRBV7-7 and TRBJ2-1; 14 bases align to TRBD2. The CDR3 loop spans 17 amino acids. Germline-derived CDR1 and CDR2 are SSHAT and FNYEAQ (reference sequence). Complete variable domain (other parts from reference TRBV7-7 and TRBJ2-1): GAGVSQSPRYKVTKRGQDVTLRCDPISSHATLYWYQQALGQGPEFLTYFNYEAQPDKSGLPSDRFSAERPEGSISTLTIQRTEQRDSAMYRCASSLRLAGGASRKQFFGPGTRLTVL.

This clonotype has at least ten counts. The chain recombines TRBV10-3 with TRBJ2-3; 12 bases are shared with TRBD2. Trimming took 9 bases from V and 1 from J; bases not matched to a gene: 2. CDR1 and CDR2 (germline): ENHRY, SYGVKD. The CDR3 sequence is 14 residues long. The CDR3, as DNA: TGTGCCATGAGGACTAGCGGGGGCACAGATACGCAGTATTTT. Its protein product is CAMRTSGGTDTQYF.

This clonotype was counted many times. This chain connects TRBV4-3 to TRBJ1-2, with no clear D. CDR3 length: 15 residues. CDR1 and CDR2 (germline): LGHNA, YSLEER. The V end was cut by 1 base, the J end by 5 bases, with 14 bases between. CDR3: CASSQGRETLYGYTF. The CDR3 bases are TGCGCCAGCAGCCAAGGTCGAGAGACCCTATATGGCTACACCTTC.

This clonotype was counted many times. This chain uses TRBV3-1 with TRBJ2-1; D might be TRBD2 (5 bases). Germline assignment: CDR1 LGHDT and CDR2 YNNKEL (reference sequence). V was clipped by 4 bases and J by 8 bases, with 12 bases between them. This CDR3 region has 13 residues. The CDR3: CASSPAGVHEQFF. The CDR3 region has the DNA TGTGCCAGCAGCCCCGCCGGGGTCCATGAGCAGTTCTTC.

This clonotype occurred many times. This sequence joins TRBV7-2 and TRBJ2-7, with a possible D match to TRBD1 (5 bases). The CDR3 consists of 14 residues. Trimming shortened V by 3 bases and J by 3 bases, and 12 bases separated the two germline ends. Germline assignment: CDR1 SGHTA and CDR2 FQGNSA. In DNA, the CDR3 is TGTGCCAGCAGCTTCGGGCAGGGTGGCTACGAGCAGTACTTC. It yields the protein CASSFGQGGYEQYF.

This clonotype was recorded a few times. V usage is TRBV10-3 and J usage is TRBJ2-1; 10 bases match TRBD2. The length of the CDR3 is 13 residues. V gave up 7 bases and J gave up 7 bases; unmatched junction bases: 4. Germline CDR1 is ENHRY and CDR2 is SYGVKD. The CDR3 region has the DNA TGTGCCATCACTAGCGGGAGTGGTAATGAGCAGTTCTTC. Protein: CAITSGSGNEQFF.

In its sample, this clonotype was seen many times. J is TRBJ1-1 and V is TRBV13, with D possibly being TRBD1 (5 bases). The CDR3 loop spans 12 amino acids. The germline V gene encodes CDR1 PRHDT and CDR2 FYEKMQ (reference sequence). V was pared by 5 bases and J by 7 bases, with 11 bases between. The CDR3 loop is CASSHGTVEAFF. As DNA, the CDR3 is TGTGCCAGCAGCCACGGGACCGTTGAAGCTTTCTTT.